These 15 T cell receptor beta chains were sequenced from one sample in a study of cytomegalovirus exposure and HLA in healthy donors. With 60 Vbeta and 13 Jbeta primers, the PCR was carried out. This table comes from immunoSEQ multiplex PCR, and its TCRdb copy is limited to in-frame clones, with some not included. Of 100,000 to 130,000 clones listed, approximately 76% are singletons. Sequenced sample: PBMCs. These receptors were obtained from a man younger than 30 in good health and CMV-seronegative.

The gene calls are TRBV19 and TRBJ2-2; 9 bases map to TRBD1. V trimming: 7 bases; J trimming: 8 bases; junction bases outside the gene matches: 14. Germline V gene data show CDR1 as LNHDA and CDR2 as SQIVND (reference sequence). This CDR3 is 16 amino acids long. CDR3 in amino acids: CASIRRDRDSLGELFF. The CDR3 DNA reads as TGTGCCAGTATTCGCCGGGACAGGGATTCACTAGGGGAGCTGTTTTTT.

In DNA, the CDR3 is TGCGCCAGCAGGGGACAGGGGGCTGGTGAGCAGTACTTC. Translating gives CASRGQGAGEQYF. This chain connects TRBV10-2 to TRBJ2-7, with TRBD1 matching over 12 bases. The CDR3 runs 13 residues. The J segment lost 7 bases and the V segment lost 6 bases, leaving 4 bases of the junction unmatched. Germline values: CDR1 WSHSY, CDR2 SAAADI.

The chain carries TRBV27 and TRBJ2-3; the match to TRBD2 covers 8 bases. CDR3 length: 17 residues. Trimming cost V 4 bases and J 2 bases; bases outside gene matches: 11. Germline V gene sequence: CDR1 MNHEY, CDR2 SMNVEV (reference sequence). The CDR3 DNA follows: TGTGCCAGCAGTTCAAGCGCCGGGAGGGGGGCCACAGATACGCAGTATTTT. Translated: CASSSSAGRGATDTQYF.

Only one count was recorded for this clone. V and J are TRBV28 and TRBJ1-5, with D unclear. V was shortened by 5 bases and J by 6 bases, with 11 bases between the two germline ends. CDR1 and CDR2 from the germline V gene are MDHEN and SYDVKM. The length of the CDR3 is 13 residues. The DNA for the CDR3 is TGTGCCAGCAGTATTCTGAGGGCTCAGCCCCAGCATTTT. Residues: CASSILRAQPQHF.

This chain joins TRBV5-1 and TRBJ1-1, with D possibly matching TRBD1 (6 bases). V was pared by 1 base and J by 6 bases, with 16 bases between. The CDR3 is 15 amino acids. CDR1 and CDR2 (germline): SGHRS, YFSETQ. For the CDR3, the DNA is TGCGCCAGCAGCTTGATGGCACAGGGTTCGGCTGAAGCTTTCTTT. Translating it yields CASSLMAQGSAEAFF. Supplemented by reference TRBV5-1 and TRBJ1-1, the full variable domain reads KAGVTQTPRYLIKTRGQQVTLSCSPISGHRSVSWYQQTPGQGLQFLFEYFSETQRNKGNFPGRFSGRQFSNSRSEMNVSTLELGDSALYLCASSLMAQGSAEAFFGQGTRLTVV.

The chain employs TRBV27 and TRBJ2-3, with TRBD2 matching over 8 bases. This CDR3 region has 17 residues. Germline V gives CDR1 MNHEY, CDR2 SMNVEV (reference sequence). J gave up 0 bases and V 5 bases, and 10 bases lay outside the gene matches. CDR3 sequence reads: CASSPGGGPSSTDTQYF. The CDR3 DNA reads as TGTGCCAGCAGTCCGGGGGGGGGCCCTTCTAGCACAGATACGCAGTATTTT.

CDR3 sequence (DNA): TGTGCCAGCAGCCAAGAAGGGGGCCAAGTCGGGGAGCTGTTTTTT. It translates to CASSQEGGQVGELFF. V usage is TRBV4-2 and J usage is TRBJ2-2; 7 nucleotides agree with TRBD1. The CDR3 is 15 residues long. Trimming cost V 0 bases and J 7 bases; bases outside gene matches: 5. Germline values: CDR1 LGHNA, CDR2 YNFKEQ.

V gene TRBV11-2 combines with J gene TRBJ2-2; 7 nucleotides line up with TRBD2. Trimming cost V 5 bases and J 5 bases; bases outside gene matches: 5. The CDR3 has 14 residues. Germline values: CDR1 SGHAT, CDR2 FQNNGV. In DNA form, the CDR3 reads TGTGCCAGCAGCCACGCCGGGGGGACCGGGGAGCTGTTTTTT. Translating it yields CASSHAGGTGELFF.

The rearrangement joins TRBV28 to TRBJ2-7; 8 nucleotides align to TRBD1. Germline loops: CDR1 MDHEN, CDR2 SYDVKM. The CDR3 sequence is 15 residues long. The J segment lost 0 bases and the V segment lost 6 bases, leaving 7 bases of the junction unmatched. Written as DNA, the CDR3 is TGTGCCAGCAGCCGAGTGACAGGGGCCTCCTACGAGCAGTACTTC. This encodes CASSRVTGASYEQYF.

V and J are TRBV6-5 and TRBJ1-6; the match to TRBD1 covers 8 bases. This CDR3 has 14 residues. CDR1 MNHEY and CDR2 SVGAGI come from the germline V gene. V shed 4 bases, J shed 7 bases, and the junction held 3 bases outside the gene matches. In nucleotides, the CDR3 is TGTGCCAGCAGTTTCCGGACAGGGAATTCACCCCTCCACTTT. This gives the protein CASSFRTGNSPLHF.

The chain has TRBV2 and TRBJ2-3, with D hard to call. This CDR3 is 17 amino acids long. In germline, CDR1 is SNHLY, CDR2 FYNNEI. V was pared by 4 bases and J by 4 bases, with 21 bases between. In DNA, the CDR3 is TGTGCCAGCAGTGGGCGATTCGGCGCGGTCAAATCAGATACGCAGTATTTT. Amino acid sequence: CASSGRFGAVKSDTQYF.

The CDR3 protein is CATSRDGGASGYTF. CDR3 sequence (DNA): TGTGCCACCAGCAGAGATGGGGGGGCGAGCGGCTACACCTTC. J is TRBJ1-2 and V is TRBV15; weak D call: TRBD1 (6 bases). Germline assignment: CDR1 LNHNV and CDR2 YYDKDF (reference sequence). V lost 0 bases to trimming and J lost 8 bases, with 13 bases between them. The CDR3 totals 14 residues.

The rearrangement joins TRBV10-3 to TRBJ1-6; no definite D call. Per germline, CDR1 ENHRY and CDR2 SYGVKD. V was pared by 0 bases and J by 4 bases, with 10 bases between. This CDR3 spans 16 amino acids. CDR3 in amino acids: CAISESMEQYNSPLHF. For the CDR3, the DNA is TGTGCCATCAGTGAGTCGATGGAACAGTATAATTCACCCCTCCACTTT.

This sequence joins TRBV27 and TRBJ2-1; TRBD1 agrees at 8 bases. Germline CDR1 reads MNHEY; CDR2 reads SMNVEV (reference sequence). This CDR3 has 14 residues. V lost 5 bases to trimming and J lost 4 bases; unmatched junction nucleotides: 4. The CDR3 loop reads CASSDGQGYNEQFF. The CDR3, as DNA: TGTGCCAGCAGTGATGGACAGGGATACAATGAGCAGTTCTTC.

The chain joins TRBV7-3 to TRBJ1-1; D remains ambiguous. CDR1 is SGHTA, CDR2 FQGTGA, per germline. The CDR3 extends over 15 amino acids. Trimming cost V 1 base and J 1 base, with 10 bases left between them. The chain's CDR3 is CASSLSPATNTEAFF. The CDR3 DNA follows: TGTGCCAGCAGCTTAAGTCCTGCTACGAACACTGAAGCTTTCTTT. The full variable domain, completed using reference TRBV7-3 and TRBJ1-1, is GAGVSQTPSNKVTEKGKYVELRCDPISGHTALYWYRQSLGQGPEFLIYFQGTGAADDSGLPNDRFFAVRPEGSVSTLKIQRTERGDSAVYLCASSLSPATNTEAFFGQGTRLTVV.